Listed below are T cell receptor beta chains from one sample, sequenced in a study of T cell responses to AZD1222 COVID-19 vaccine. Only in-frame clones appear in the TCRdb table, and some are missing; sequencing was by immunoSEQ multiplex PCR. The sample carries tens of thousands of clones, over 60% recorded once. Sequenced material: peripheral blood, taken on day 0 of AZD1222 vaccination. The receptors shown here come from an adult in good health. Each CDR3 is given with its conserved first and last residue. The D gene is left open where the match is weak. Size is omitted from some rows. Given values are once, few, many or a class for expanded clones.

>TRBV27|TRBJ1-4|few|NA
TGTGCCAGCAGTCTCCAGGGGCGGACTAATGAAAAACTGTTTTTT
CASSLQGRTNEKLFF
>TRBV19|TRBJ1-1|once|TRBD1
TGTGCCAGTAGTGCCCACAGGGGGAACACTGAAGCTTTCTTT
CASSAHRGNTEAFF
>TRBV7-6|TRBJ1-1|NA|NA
TGTGCCAGCAGCTTAGTACTTGGGGACACTGAAGCTTTCTTT
CASSLVLGDTEAFF
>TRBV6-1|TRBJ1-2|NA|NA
TGTGCCAGCAGTGAAGGGTCCTATGGCTACACCTTC
CASSEGSYGYTF
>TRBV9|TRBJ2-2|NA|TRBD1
TGTGCCAGCAGCGTAGCGGCAGGGGGCTCCGGGGAGCTGTTTTTT
CASSVAAGGSGELFF
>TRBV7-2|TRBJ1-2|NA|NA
TGTGCCAGCAGCTCTCCCGGGACCGCCGGAGGTTATGGCTACACCTTC
CASSSPGTAGGYGYTF
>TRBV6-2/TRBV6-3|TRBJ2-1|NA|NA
TGTGCCAGCAGTTACCCGGGGGCCCCCCAGCAGTTCTTC
CASSYPGAPQQFF
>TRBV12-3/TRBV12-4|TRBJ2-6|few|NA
TGTGCCAGCAGGGTCACTGGGGCCAACGTCCTGACTTTC
CASRVTGANVLTF
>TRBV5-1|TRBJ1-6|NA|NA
TGCGCCAGCAGCGTGACTGCGAGCTCCTATAATTCACCCCTCCACTTT
CASSVTASSYNSPLHF
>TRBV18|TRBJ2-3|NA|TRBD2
TGTGCCAGCTCACCATGGGAGGGAACAGATACGCAGTATTTT
CASSPWEGTDTQYF
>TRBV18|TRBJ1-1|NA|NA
TGTGCCAGCTCCCCCGCCCAGGGGCGCGGCACTGAAGCTTTCTTT
CASSPAQGRGTEAFF
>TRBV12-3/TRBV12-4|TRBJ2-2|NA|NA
TGTGCCAGCAGGAGACAGGACACCGGGGAGCTGTTTTTT
CASRRQDTGELFF
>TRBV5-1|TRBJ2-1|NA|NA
TGCGCCAGCAGCAACCAGGGGTACAATGAGCAGTTCTTC
CASSNQGYNEQFF
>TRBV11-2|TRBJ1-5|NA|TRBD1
TGTGCCAGCAGCTTAGGAGGACAGGGGTATCAGCCCCAGCATTTT
CASSLGGQGYQPQHF
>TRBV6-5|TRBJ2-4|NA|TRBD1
TGTGCCAGCAGTTACGGACAGGGGGGAGACATTCAGTACTTC
CASSYGQGGDIQYF
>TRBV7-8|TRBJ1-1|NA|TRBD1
TGTGCCAGCAGGCCTGACAGGGCGGGAGCTGAAGCTTTCTTT
CASRPDRAGAEAFF
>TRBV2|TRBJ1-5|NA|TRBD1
TGTGCCAGCAACGCCCAATTCACAGGGGAGCCCCAGCATTTT
CASNAQFTGEPQHF
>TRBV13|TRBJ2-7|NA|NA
TGTGCCAGCAGCCCACGAGCCTCCTACGAGCAGTACTTC
CASSPRASYEQYF
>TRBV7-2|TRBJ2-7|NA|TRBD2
TGTGCCAGCAGCTTCGCCCTCGGGGGGGCAAATCAGGACGAGCAGTACTTC
CASSFALGGANQDEQYF
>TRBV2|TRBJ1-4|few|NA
TGTGCCATTCAAGTGGCAGGGTCTAATGAAAAACTGTTTTTT
CAIQVAGSNEKLFF
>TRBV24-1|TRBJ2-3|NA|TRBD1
TGTGCCACCAGTGATGCCGGGACAGGGAGGACAGATACGCAGTATTTT
CATSDAGTGRTDTQYF
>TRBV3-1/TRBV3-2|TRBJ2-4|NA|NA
TGTGCCAGCAGCCAAACCCTCCAGGGTGCCATTCAGTACTTC
CASSQTLQGAIQYF
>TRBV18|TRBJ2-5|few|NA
TGTGCCAGCTCACCAGTTTGGGCGGAAGAGACCCAGTACTTC
CASSPVWAEETQYF
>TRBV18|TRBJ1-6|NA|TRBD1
TGTGCCAGCTCACCAAGTGGACAGGGGAATTCACCCCTCCACTTT
CASSPSGQGNSPLHF
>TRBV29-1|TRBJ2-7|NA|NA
TGCAGCCTCTCCCCGGGTCTCCACGAGCAGTACTTC
CSLSPGLHEQYF
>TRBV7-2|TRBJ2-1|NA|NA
TGTGCCAGCAGCTTGGCAGGGCTCACTACCAATGAGCAGTTCTTC
CASSLAGLTTNEQFF
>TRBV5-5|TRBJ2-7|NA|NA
TGTGCCAGCAGCTTATCAGGGGACATGATCTACGAGCAGTACTTC
CASSLSGDMIYEQYF
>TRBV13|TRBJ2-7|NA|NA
TGTGCCAGCAGCTTAGATCTAGGGACTTCCTACGAGCAGTACTTC
CASSLDLGTSYEQYF
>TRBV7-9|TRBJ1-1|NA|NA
TGTGCCAGCAGCTTAGCTTTTTCGGGACTGGACACTGAAGCTTTCTTT
CASSLAFSGLDTEAFF
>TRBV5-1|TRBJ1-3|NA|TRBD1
TGCGCCAGCAGCGACCCCGGGACAGGGGCTGGAAACACCATATATTTT
CASSDPGTGAGNTIYF
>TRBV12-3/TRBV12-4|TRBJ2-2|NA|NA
TGTGCCAGCACCCTGATAGCCGGGGAGCTGTTTTTT
CASTLIAGELFF
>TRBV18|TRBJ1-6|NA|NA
TGTGCCAGCTCACCAGGGCAGGGCTCAAGGGATTCACCCCTCCACTTT
CASSPGQGSRDSPLHF
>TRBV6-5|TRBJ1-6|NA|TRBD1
TGTGCCAGCAGTCAAACAGGGGGTTCACCCCTCCACTTT
CASSQTGGSPLHF
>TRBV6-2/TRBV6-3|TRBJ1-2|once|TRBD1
TGTGCCAGCAGTTACGGGGCAGGGGGCGACTATGGCTACACCTTC
CASSYGAGGDYGYTF
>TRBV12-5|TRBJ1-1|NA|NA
TGTGCTAGTGGTCTAATCGACACCATTGGGACTGAAGCTTTCTTT
CASGLIDTIGTEAFF
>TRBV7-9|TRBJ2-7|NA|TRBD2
TGTGCCAGCAGCTTACCCCCAAGGCTAGCGGGGGCCCGGGGCGAGCAGTACTTC
CASSLPPRLAGARGEQYF
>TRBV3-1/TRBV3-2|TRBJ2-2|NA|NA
TGTGCCAGCAGCCAGGCCCTGAATGGGGAGCTGTTTTTT
CASSQALNGELFF
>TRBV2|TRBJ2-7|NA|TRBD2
TGTGCCAATCTACTAGCGGGGGAGCAGTACTTC
CANLLAGEQYF
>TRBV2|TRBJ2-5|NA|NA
TGTGCCAGCAGTCCCGGGACACCGGGGGAATACCAAGAGACCCAGTACTTC
CASSPGTPGEYQETQYF
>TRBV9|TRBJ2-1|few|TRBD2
TGTGCCAGCAGCGCCCGACTAGCGCTTTACAATGAGCAGTTCTTC
CASSARLALYNEQFF
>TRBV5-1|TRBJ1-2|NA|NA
TGCGCCAGCAGCCCGGATGGGAGTAACTATGGCTACACCTTC
CASSPDGSNYGYTF
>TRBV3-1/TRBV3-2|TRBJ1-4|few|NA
TGTGCCAGCAGATACTCGGCTTGGGGTGAAAAACTGTTTTTT
CASRYSAWGEKLFF